Described below is a single TCR beta chain sequence and its context. Antigen: not known. The V gene lost 1 base and the J gene lost 4 bases, with 21 bases spanning the gap. CDR1 and CDR2 (germline): SGHRS, YFSETQ. The CDR3 is made up of 17 amino acids. The assay was immunoSEQ multiplex PCR, and TCRdb's table has in-frame clones only and misses some. The table records around 170,000 clones, less than 95% of them present only once. The sample is drawn from a study of T cell responses to AZD1222 COVID-19 vaccine. Study information: Doses given second, at about 4 or about 12 weeks, were pooled. General study findings and limits: At baseline, seropositivity was found in only 6 or 7 AZD1222 recipients. Sampling captured repertoires only after the peak T cell response. Spike-wide coverage was observed for vaccine-associated CD4 TCRs, with dominant responses at 160-218 and 743-854.

The specimen comprised peripheral blood, sampled on day 0 of AZD1222 vaccination. V usage is TRBV5-1 and J usage is TRBJ2-7; tentative D call: TRBD1 (5 bases). This sequence was found in an adult in good health. The chain's CDR3 is CASSLLVSGRDVYEQYF. The CDR3 nucleotides are TGCGCCAGCAGCTTGCTTGTTTCCGGCAGGGATGTTTACGAGCAGTACTTC.